Below, 27 T cell receptor beta chains from the same sample are listed, as sequenced in a study of blood T cell repertoires in COVID-19. Clones were sequenced by immunoSEQ multiplex PCR, and TCRdb holds only the in-frame ones, with some missing. In the table there are hundreds of thousands of clones, approximately 90% of which are singletons. The sample was PBMCs or T cells enriched from blood (not recorded which). The receptors here all came from a man in his late teens or twenties who had recovered from COVID-19.

The CDR3 region is CASSPGNTQYF. CDR3 in DNA: TGTGCCAGTAGTCCAGGAAATACGCAGTATTTT. The rearrangement links TRBV19 to TRBJ2-3; no definite D call. The CDR3 extends over 11 amino acids. Trimming cost V 5 bases and J 7 bases, with 7 bases left between them. Germline CDR1 is LNHDA and CDR2 is SQIVND (reference sequence).

V gene TRBV6-5 combines with J gene TRBJ2-7, with 11 bases lining up with TRBD1. V gave up 7 bases and J gave up 4 bases; unmatched junction bases: 6. The CDR3 consists of 14 residues. Germline-derived CDR1 and CDR2 are MNHEY and SVGAGI. This chain's CDR3 is CASTPGQGVYEQYF. CDR3 DNA: TGTGCCAGCACCCCGGGACAGGGGGTTTACGAGCAGTACTTC.

The genes are TRBV19 and TRBJ2-7; 7 nucleotides agree with TRBD1. The CDR3 extends over 13 amino acids. The V gene's germline CDR1 is LNHDA and CDR2 SQIVND (reference sequence). Germline trimming cut 9 bases from V and 5 bases from J; bases unmatched to any gene: 10. The CDR3 protein is CASGSTGIDEQYF. The CDR3 region has the DNA TGTGCCAGCGGTTCGACAGGGATAGACGAGCAGTACTTC. Full variable domain (missing parts from reference TRBV19 and TRBJ2-7): DGGITQSPKYLFRKEGQNVTLSCEQNLNHDAMYWYRQDPGQGLRLIYYSQIVNDFQKGDIAEGYSVSREKKESFPLTVTSAQKNPTAFYLCASGSTGIDEQYFGPGTRLTVT.

The gene calls are TRBV23-1 and TRBJ1-1; D possibly corresponds to TRBD1 (5 bases). TRBV23-1 is known as an ORF, though its function is uncertain. Trimming took 0 bases from V and 1 from J, leaving 12 bases between them. The CDR3 has 16 amino acids. Here the CDR3 reads CASSQSKAGKNTEAFF. The DNA for the CDR3 is TGCGCCAGCAGTCAATCGAAGGCAGGGAAGAACACTGAAGCTTTCTTT.

Worth noting for this clone: A read error may account for a junction end that differs from germline. The chain has TRBV11-2 and TRBJ2-3, with D perhaps TRBD1 (6 bases). This CDR3 contains 13 residues. The germline V gene has CDR1 SGHAT and CDR2 FQNNGV. CDR3 sequence reads: CVSSYTGPDTQYF. Here the CDR3 DNA reads TGTGTCAGCAGCTATACAGGGCCAGATACGCAGTATTTT.

This chain joins TRBV13 and TRBJ2-7; 13 nucleotides line up with TRBD2. The CDR3 sequence is 14 residues long. V dropped 4 bases and J dropped 8; count of bases not matched to a gene: 5. CDR1 PRHDT and CDR2 FYEKMQ come from the germline V gene (reference sequence). The CDR3 is CASSSWTSGSKQYF. CDR3 nucleotides: TGTGCCAGCAGCTCCTGGACTAGCGGGAGTAAGCAGTACTTC.

Of note for this clone: Mismatch with germline at one junction end may stem from a read error. The rearrangement joins TRBV5-8 to TRBJ2-7; 10 bases are shared with TRBD1. CDR1 SGHTS and CDR2 YDEGEE come from the germline V gene. There are 11 residues in the CDR3. The CDR3 loop is CASSSGQGVIF. The CDR3 nucleotides read TGTGCCAGCAGCTCAGGACAGGGGGTAATCTTC.

About this clone itself: The same CDR3 also results from other DNA sequences found in this sample. This sequence joins TRBV3-1 (or the pseudogene TRBV3-2) and TRBJ2-7; 10 bases agree with TRBD2. Per germline, CDR1 LGHDT and CDR2 YNNKEL (reference sequence). With 4 bases clipped from V and 2 bases from J, the junction kept 5 bases outside the gene matches. The CDR3 contains 15 residues. In DNA, the CDR3 is TGTGCCAGCAGCCGGACTAGCGGCGGCACCTACGAGCAGTACTTC. Residues: CASSRTSGGTYEQYF.

The chain recombines TRBV6-6 with TRBJ2-7; 12 bases are a match to TRBD2. V dropped 6 bases and J dropped 6; count of bases not matched to a gene: 3. Germline V gene sequence: CDR1 MNHNY, CDR2 SVGAGI (reference sequence). CDR3 length: 13 residues. CDR3 DNA sequence: TGTGCCAGCAGCCAGACTAGCGGGAGCGAGCAGTACTTC. It specifies CASSQTSGSEQYF.

This chain links TRBV7-3 with TRBJ2-3; maybe TRBD1 (5 bases). Germline V gene data show CDR1 as SGHTA and CDR2 as FQGTGA. V gave up 1 base and J gave up 2 bases, with 13 bases separating them. CDR3 size: 16 residues. The CDR3 is CASSLRVRGYTDTQYF. The CDR3 nucleotides are TGTGCCAGCAGCTTAAGAGTAAGGGGATACACAGATACGCAGTATTTT.

This clone was counted only a few times. V gene TRBV29-1 combines with J gene TRBJ1-2; D unclear. V shed 1 base and J shed 8 bases, with 11 bases lying between them. CDR3 length: 12 residues. CDR1 and CDR2 (germline): SQVTM, ANQGSEA. The CDR3 sequence is CSVEARYEGYTF. The CDR3 DNA reads TGCAGCGTTGAAGCCAGGTATGAAGGCTACACCTTC.

This clone was seen a handful of times. CDR3 sequence: CASSYQQGTEAFF. Here the CDR3 DNA reads TGTGCCAGCAGCTATCAACAGGGGACTGAAGCTTTCTTT. The V and J genes are TRBV5-6 and TRBJ1-1, with 7 bases fitting TRBD1. The germline CDR1 and CDR2 sequences are SGHDT and YYEEEE. The V gene end was trimmed by 3 bases and the J gene end by 5 bases; junction bases not matched to a gene: 4. This CDR3 contains 13 residues.

V usage is TRBV27 and J usage is TRBJ1-5; D is perhaps TRBD1 (5 bases). Germline CDR1 is MNHEY and CDR2 is SMNVEV (reference sequence). The CDR3 covers 14 residues. V lost 7 bases, J lost 3 bases, and 13 bases lay in between. The CDR3 region is CASKLGRDNQPQHF. CDR3 nucleotide sequence: TGTGCCAGCAAGTTGGGCAGGGACAATCAGCCCCAGCATTTT.

The CDR3 region is CSARDYEQYF. The CDR3 nucleotides are TGCAGTGCACGGGATTACGAGCAGTACTTC. The chain uses TRBV20-1 and TRBJ2-7, with TRBD2 as a possible D gene (5 bases). Germline CDR1 and CDR2: DFQATT and SNEGSKA (reference sequence). There are 10 residues in the CDR3. Trimming removed 6 bases at V and 4 bases at J, with 7 bases between.

The chain uses TRBV12-3 or TRBV12-4 and TRBJ2-7; no clear D gene. Trimming left V 1 base short and J 4 bases short, with 5 bases between. The CDR3 length is 12 residues. CDR3 DNA: TGTGCCAGCAGTTTAGTTCCTTACGAGCAGTACTTC. Protein sequence: CASSLVPYEQYF.

V and J are TRBV4-1 and TRBJ1-3; D gene uncertain. V was pared by 1 base and J by 0 bases, with 16 bases between. Germline V gives CDR1 MGHRA, CDR2 YSYEKL. CDR3 size: 18 residues. DNA of the CDR3: TGCGCCAGCAGCCAAGCCCTGTTCGGGTTCAACTCTGGAAACACCATATATTTT. Translated, it gives CASSQALFGFNSGNTIYF.

This clone appeared once. The chain links TRBV7-9 to TRBJ2-4; the D gene is possibly TRBD1 (7 bases). Germline V gene data show CDR1 as SEHNR and CDR2 as FQNEAQ (reference sequence). With 5 bases removed from V and 3 bases from J, the gap between germline ends came to 20 bases. The CDR3 has 17 residues. The CDR3 reads CASSLGRNRGGKNIQYF. The DNA for the CDR3 is TGTGCCAGCAGCCTGGGCAGGAACAGGGGAGGCAAAAACATTCAGTACTTC. The whole variable domain, filled in from reference TRBV7-9 and TRBJ2-4, reads DTGVSQNPRHKITKRGQNVTFRCDPISEHNRLYWYRQTLGQGPEFLTYFQNEAQLEKSRLLSDRFSAERPKGSFSTLEIQRTEQGDSAMYLCASSLGRNRGGKNIQYFGAGTRLSVL.

The rearrangement uses TRBV11-2 and TRBJ2-6; D unclear. The V end was cut by 0 bases, the J end by 4 bases, with 10 bases between. Germline V gene lookup returns CDR1 SGHAT and CDR2 FQNNGV. The CDR3 runs 16 residues. CDR3 region: CASSLDRSGGANVLTF. In DNA, the CDR3 is TGTGCCAGCAGCTTAGACAGGTCTGGCGGGGCCAACGTCCTGACTTTC.

This chain connects TRBV6-1 to TRBJ2-7; the match to TRBD2 covers 8 bases. The germline V gene encodes CDR1 MNHNS and CDR2 SASEGT. Trimming cost V 1 base and J 6 bases; bases outside gene matches: 11. The CDR3 is made up of 16 amino acids. CDR3 nucleotide sequence: TGTGCCAGCAGTGAAGAGGGCGCGGGAGGTGCACGCGAGCAGTACTTC. Protein product: CASSEEGAGGAREQYF.

This sequence joins TRBV15 and TRBJ2-7, with D unresolved. V lost 0 bases to trimming and J lost 4 bases, with 7 bases between them. This CDR3 spans 13 amino acids. The V gene's germline CDR1 is LNHNV and CDR2 YYDKDF (reference sequence). In DNA form, the CDR3 reads TGTGCCACCAGCAGAGATCCCACTTACGAGCAGTACTTC. It is translated as CATSRDPTYEQYF.

The V gene is TRBV29-1, the J gene TRBJ1-1; no firm D call. The CDR3 has 13 residues. V lost 6 bases, J lost 4 bases, and 15 bases lay in between. Germline assignment: CDR1 SQVTM and CDR2 ANQGSEA. The DNA of the CDR3 is TGCAGCGTCGGCGGCCCCGTGGTCACTGAAGCTTTCTTT. Its protein is CSVGGPVVTEAFF.

The rearrangement links TRBV7-9 to TRBJ1-2; no firm D call. The V gene lost 1 base and the J gene lost 8 bases, with 14 bases spanning the gap. Germline V lookup: CDR1 SEHNR, CDR2 FQNEAQ (reference sequence). The CDR3 runs to 14 residues. The CDR3 bases are TGTGCCAGCAGCTTAGAGATAGAAAACCGAGGCTACACCTTC. It specifies CASSLEIENRGYTF.

Worth noting for this clone: The same CDR3 arises from other DNA sequences in this sample as well. The rearrangement joins TRBV9 to TRBJ1-1; D is unresolved. The CDR3 is made up of 13 amino acids. Germline V CDR1 and CDR2: SGDLS, YYNGEE. V was shortened by 2 bases and J by 1 base, with 6 bases between the two germline ends. The CDR3 DNA reads as TGTGCCAGCAGCGTCGGGTCGAACACTGAAGCTTTCTTT. This encodes CASSVGSNTEAFF.

The chain links TRBV6-5 to TRBJ1-1; the D is unclear. The CDR3 sequence is 12 residues long. Germline-derived CDR1 and CDR2 are MNHEY and SVGAGI. Trimming removed 6 bases at V and 4 bases at J, with 9 bases between. CDR3 sequence reads: CASSHSGTEAFF. CDR3 nucleotides: TGTGCCAGCAGCCACTCCGGCACTGAAGCTTTCTTT.

V and J are TRBV7-9 and TRBJ1-5; D gene uncertain. Germline CDR1 reads SEHNR; CDR2 reads FQNEAQ (reference sequence). The V end lost 2 bases, the J end lost 2 bases, and 7 bases lay between the germline ends. The CDR3 covers 14 residues. CDR3 DNA sequence: TGTGCCAGCAGCTTAACGACTGGCAATCAGCCCCAGCATTTT. Its translation is CASSLTTGNQPQHF.

V gene TRBV6-5 combines with J gene TRBJ2-5; D is undetermined. Germline CDR1 MNHEY, CDR2 SVGAGI. The length of the CDR3 is 12 residues. The germline V and J ends were trimmed by 8 bases and 0 bases, with 7 bases remaining between them. The CDR3 coding sequence is TGTGCCAGCGGGCACAACCAAGAGACCCAGTACTTC. This gives the protein CASGHNQETQYF.

The chain links TRBV4-2 to TRBJ2-7; possibly TRBD2 for D (5 bases). Germline-derived CDR1 and CDR2 are LGHNA and YNFKEQ. The CDR3 runs 15 residues. V was pared by 4 bases and J by 3 bases, with 16 bases between. The CDR3 DNA follows: TGTGCCAGCAGCCCCGAGGGTGACTACTACTACGAGCAGTACTTC. This codes for CASSPEGDYYYEQYF.